Listed below are T cell receptor beta chains from one sample, sequenced in a study of T cell responses to AZD1222 COVID-19 vaccine. The protocol was immunoSEQ multiplex PCR, while the TCRdb copy is restricted to in-frame clones and leaves out a portion. The repertoire holds some 150,000 clones, with roughly 84% as singletons. The specimen was peripheral blood, collected 28 days after the second AZD1222 dose. These receptors were obtained from an adult who received the AZD1222 COVID-19 vaccine. Each CDR3 is given with its conserved first and last residue. The D gene is left open where the match is weak. Not all rows give a size; the values are once, few, many and, for expanded clones, a class.

V gene	D gene	clone size	J gene	CDR3 protein	CDR3 DNA
TRBV7-9	-	-	TRBJ2-7	CASSLAGDYEQYF	TGTGCCAGCAGCTTAGCGGGAGACTACGAGCAGTACTTC
TRBV19	TRBD1	-	TRBJ2-3	CASRTGSDTQYF	TGTGCCAGTCGGACAGGGTCAGATACGCAGTATTTT
TRBV12-3/TRBV12-4	TRBD1	-	TRBJ1-2	CASRAGQGERIYF	TGTGCCAGCAGGGCCGGACAGGGGGAGAGAATTTACTTC
TRBV19	-	-	TRBJ2-1	CAVGAYNEQFF	TGTGCCGTAGGAGCGTACAATGAGCAGTTCTTC
TRBV5-1	-	-	TRBJ1-2	CASSLGFYGYTF	TGCGCCAGCAGCTTGGGTTTCTATGGCTACACCTTC
TRBV1	-	-	TRBJ1-4	CTSSHTREVANEKLFF	TGCACCAGCAGCCACACTAGGGAAGTTGCTAATGAAAAACTGTTTTTT
TRBV5-5	-	large	TRBJ1-2	CASSSGTTYGYTF	TGTGCCAGCAGCTCAGGGACAACCTATGGCTACACCTTC
TRBV24-1	-	-	TRBJ2-1	CATSDPGGTARNEQFF	TGTGCCACCAGTGACCCAGGAGGAACGGCCCGCAATGAGCAGTTCTTC
TRBV3-1/TRBV3-2	-	-	TRBJ1-2	CASSQGAWVGNYGYTF	TGTGCCAGCAGCCAAGGAGCTTGGGTGGGAAACTATGGCTACACCTTC
TRBV11-3	-	-	TRBJ2-7	CASSAQGEEQYF	TGTGCCAGCAGCGCCCAGGGAGAAGAGCAGTACTTC
TRBV9	TRBD1	-	TRBJ2-7	CASSPQRGTEPGEQYF	TGTGCCAGCAGCCCCCAGAGGGGGACAGAGCCTGGGGAGCAGTACTTC
TRBV7-8	-	-	TRBJ1-4	CASSLISRDEKLFF	TGTGCCAGCAGCTTAATCTCCAGGGACGAAAAACTGTTTTTT
TRBV19	-	-	TRBJ2-3	CASSIAGHSTDTQYF	TGTGCCAGTAGTATTGCAGGACATAGCACAGATACGCAGTATTTT
TRBV19	TRBD1	-	TRBJ1-2	CASSTYRGPTYGYTF	TGTGCCAGTAGTACATACAGGGGGCCGACCTATGGCTACACCTTC
TRBV27	TRBD1	-	TRBJ1-4	CASRGQGALIEKLFF	TGTGCCAGCAGGGGGCAGGGGGCCCTGATTGAAAAACTGTTTTTT
TRBV19	TRBD2	-	TRBJ2-3	CASSALAGGGPDTQYF	TGTGCCAGTAGTGCCCTTGCGGGGGGGGGCCCAGATACGCAGTATTTT
TRBV28	-	-	TRBJ1-2	CASRPTPDYGYTF	TGTGCCAGCAGACCTACCCCCGACTATGGCTACACCTTC
TRBV28	-	-	TRBJ1-1	CASSPPGRPEAFF	TGTGCCAGCAGTCCCCCGGGCCGGCCTGAAGCTTTCTTT
TRBV30	TRBD1	once	TRBJ1-3	CAWRGQGATGNTIYF	TGTGCCTGGAGAGGACAGGGGGCTACCGGTAACACCATATATTTT
TRBV4-1	TRBD2	-	TRBJ2-1	CASSQTAGVMQRNEQFF	TGCGCCAGCAGCCAAACAGCGGGAGTTATGCAGAGAAATGAGCAGTTCTTC
TRBV5-1	TRBD2	-	TRBJ2-7	CASSYLAGGPKYEQYF	TGCGCCAGCAGCTACCTAGCGGGAGGGCCAAAGTACGAGCAGTACTTC
TRBV5-4	-	-	TRBJ1-6	CASSLRGLGGSPLSPLHF	TGTGCCAGCAGCTTGAGGGGTCTCGGAGGTTCCCCGCTTTCACCCCTCCACTTT
TRBV15	-	-	TRBJ1-2	CATSRAGKGYTF	TGTGCCACCAGCAGAGCGGGGAAAGGCTACACCTTC
TRBV12-5	TRBD2	-	TRBJ2-5	CASGLVVDGQLAGRTKETQYF	TGTGCTAGTGGTTTGGTCGTTGATGGTCAGCTAGCGGGGAGAACAAAAGAGACCCAGTACTTC
TRBV27	-	-	TRBJ1-1	CASSWVGGSAEAFF	TGTGCCAGCAGTTGGGTCGGGGGTTCAGCTGAAGCTTTCTTT
TRBV29-1	TRBD1	-	TRBJ2-3	CSLRQGGSTDTQYF	TGCAGCTTAAGACAGGGTGGGAGCACAGATACGCAGTATTTT
TRBV28	-	-	TRBJ1-5	CASSQPGQPLHF	TGTGCCAGCAGTCAGCCGGGACAACCCTTGCATTTT
TRBV12-5	TRBD2	-	TRBJ2-7	CASGSPQAGVHEQYF	TGTGCTAGTGGCTCGCCCCAGGCGGGAGTTCACGAGCAGTACTTC
TRBV7-9	-	-	TRBJ1-4	CASSLSAGENEKLFF	TGTGCCAGCAGCTTATCGGCAGGGGAAAATGAAAAACTGTTTTTT